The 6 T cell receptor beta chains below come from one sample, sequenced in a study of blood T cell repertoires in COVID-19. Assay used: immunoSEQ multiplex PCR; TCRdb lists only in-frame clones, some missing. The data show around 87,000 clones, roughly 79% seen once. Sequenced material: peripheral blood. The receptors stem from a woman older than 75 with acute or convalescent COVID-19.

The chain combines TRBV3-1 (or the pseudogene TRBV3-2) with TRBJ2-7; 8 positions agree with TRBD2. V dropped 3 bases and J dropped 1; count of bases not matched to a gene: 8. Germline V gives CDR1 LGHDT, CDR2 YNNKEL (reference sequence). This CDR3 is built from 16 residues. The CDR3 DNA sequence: TGTGCCAGCAGCCAGGGGAGCGGGAGCTATTCCTACGAGCAGTACTTC. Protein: CASSQGSGSYSYEQYF.

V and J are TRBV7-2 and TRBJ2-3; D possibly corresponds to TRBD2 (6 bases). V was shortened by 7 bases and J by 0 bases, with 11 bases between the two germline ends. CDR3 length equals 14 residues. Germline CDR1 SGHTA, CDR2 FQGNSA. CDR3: CASKRAASTDTQYF. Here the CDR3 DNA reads TGTGCCAGCAAGCGGGCAGCTAGCACAGATACGCAGTATTTT.

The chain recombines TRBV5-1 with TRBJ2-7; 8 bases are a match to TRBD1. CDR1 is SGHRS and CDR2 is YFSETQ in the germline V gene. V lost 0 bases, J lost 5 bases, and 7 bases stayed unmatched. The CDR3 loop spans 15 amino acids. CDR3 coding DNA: TGCGCCAGCAGCTTGGTTGCGACAGGGGTTAACGAGCAGTACTTC. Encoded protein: CASSLVATGVNEQYF.

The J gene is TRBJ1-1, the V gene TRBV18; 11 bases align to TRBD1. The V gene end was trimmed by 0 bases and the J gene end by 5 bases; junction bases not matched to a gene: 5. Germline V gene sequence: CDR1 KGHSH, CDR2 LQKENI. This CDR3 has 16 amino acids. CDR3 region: CASSPPPGQGGTEAFF. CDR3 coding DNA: TGTGCCAGCTCACCACCGCCGGGACAGGGGGGAACTGAAGCTTTCTTT.

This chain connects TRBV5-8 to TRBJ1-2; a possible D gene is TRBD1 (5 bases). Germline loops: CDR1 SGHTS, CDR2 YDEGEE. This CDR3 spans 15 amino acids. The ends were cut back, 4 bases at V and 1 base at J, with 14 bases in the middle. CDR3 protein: CASSPRGGDNYGYTF. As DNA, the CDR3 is TGTGCCAGCAGCCCCCGCGGGGGGGATAACTATGGCTACACCTTC.

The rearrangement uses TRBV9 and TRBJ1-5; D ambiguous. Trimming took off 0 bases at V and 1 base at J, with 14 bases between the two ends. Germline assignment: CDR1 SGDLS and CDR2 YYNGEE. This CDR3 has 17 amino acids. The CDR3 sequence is CASSVEPGRHSNQPQHF. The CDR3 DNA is TGTGCCAGCAGCGTAGAGCCCGGGAGGCACAGCAATCAGCCCCAGCATTTT. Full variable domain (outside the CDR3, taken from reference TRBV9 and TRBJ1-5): DSGVTQTPKHLITATGQRVTLRCSPRSGDLSVYWYQQSLDQGLQFLIQYYNGEERAKGNILERFSAQQFPDLHSELNLSSLELGDSALYFCASSVEPGRHSNQPQHFGDGTRLSIL.